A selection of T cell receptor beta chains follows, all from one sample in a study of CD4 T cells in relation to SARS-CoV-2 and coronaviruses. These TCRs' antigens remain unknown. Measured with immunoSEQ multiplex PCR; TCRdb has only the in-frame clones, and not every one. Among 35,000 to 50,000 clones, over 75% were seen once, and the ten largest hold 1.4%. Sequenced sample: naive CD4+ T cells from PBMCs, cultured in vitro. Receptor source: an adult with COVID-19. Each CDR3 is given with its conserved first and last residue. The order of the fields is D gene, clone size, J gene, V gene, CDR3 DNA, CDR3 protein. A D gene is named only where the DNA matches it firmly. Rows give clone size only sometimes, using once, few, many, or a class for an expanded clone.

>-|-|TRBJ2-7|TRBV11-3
TGTGCCAGCAGCTTAGGCGGGGGCCCAACCTACGAGCAGTACTTC
CASSLGGGPTYEQYF
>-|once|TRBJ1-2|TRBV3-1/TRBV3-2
TGTGCCAGCAGCCAGCAAGGGGCGCCTGGCTACACCTTC
CASSQQGAPGYTF
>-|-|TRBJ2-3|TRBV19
TGTGCCAGTAGTATCGGGGGCAGATACACAGATACGCAGTATTTT
CASSIGGRYTDTQYF
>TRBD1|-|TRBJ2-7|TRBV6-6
TGTGCCACCGCCGACCAGGGACAGGGGGCCAACGAGCAGTACTTC
CATADQGQGANEQYF
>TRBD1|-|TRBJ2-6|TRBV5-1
TGCGCCAGCAGCTCCATACCGGGACAGGGGGCCTCTGGGGCCAACGTCCTGACTTTC
CASSSIPGQGASGANVLTF
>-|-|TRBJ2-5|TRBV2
TGTGCCAGCAGTGGCTATGGGCTAGCAGAACAAGAGACCCAGTACTTC
CASSGYGLAEQETQYF
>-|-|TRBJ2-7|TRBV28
TGTGCCAGCAGTTTCTCGAGCACGCGGGACATTACCTCCTACGAGCAGTACTTC
CASSFSSTRDITSYEQYF
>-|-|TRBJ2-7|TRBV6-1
TGTGCCAGCAGTGAAGCTTACGAGCAGTACTTC
CASSEAYEQYF
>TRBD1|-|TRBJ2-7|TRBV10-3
TGTGCCATCAGTGAGTCCCGGGACAGTTACGAGCAGTACTTC
CAISESRDSYEQYF
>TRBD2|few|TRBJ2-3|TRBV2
TGTGCCAGCAGGAAGGGGCTAGCGGACTCAGATACGCAGTATTTT
CASRKGLADSDTQYF
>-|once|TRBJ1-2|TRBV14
TGTGCCAGCAGCCCGCAAGGGTATGGCTACACCTTC
CASSPQGYGYTF
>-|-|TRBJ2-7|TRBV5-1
TGCGCCAGCAGCCGGGACGGGACCTACGAGCAGTACTTC
CASSRDGTYEQYF
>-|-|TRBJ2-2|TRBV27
TGTGCCAGTGCCAAGGGGGGAGTAGTCGCCGGGGAGCTGTTTTTT
CASAKGGVVAGELFF
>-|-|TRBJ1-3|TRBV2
TGTGCCAGCTTAGTCCGGGACGTCGGCTCTGGAAACACCATATATTTT
CASLVRDVGSGNTIYF
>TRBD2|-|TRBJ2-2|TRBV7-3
TGTGCCAGCAGCTCGCCCTCCACTAGCGGGGTCACCGGGGAGCTGTTTTTT
CASSSPSTSGVTGELFF
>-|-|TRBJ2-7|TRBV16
TGTGCCAGCAGCCAAATCCGGCGGGTTTTCGAGCAGTACTTC
CASSQIRRVFEQYF
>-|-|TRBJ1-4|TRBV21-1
TGTGCCAGCAGCCACGCACTACGACAGGGGGTCGGTGTCAGAAATGAAAAACTGTTTTTT
CASSHALRQGVGVRNEKLFF
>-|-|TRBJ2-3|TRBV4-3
TGCGCCAGCAGCCAAGTGCCTAGCGAGAGGTGGGATACGCAGTATTTT
CASSQVPSERWDTQYF
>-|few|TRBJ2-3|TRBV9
TGTGCCAGCAGCGCCTCCCGCACAGATACGCAGTATTTT
CASSASRTDTQYF
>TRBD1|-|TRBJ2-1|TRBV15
TGTGCCACCAGCAGAGATCTCTTAGGGACAGGGGGCGCAAGGAATGAGCAGTTCTTC
CATSRDLLGTGGARNEQFF
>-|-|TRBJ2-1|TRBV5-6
TGTGCCAGCAGCTTGGCGGGCGGGCTCTCCTACAATGAGCAGTTCTTC
CASSLAGGLSYNEQFF
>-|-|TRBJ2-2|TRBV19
TGTGCCAGTAGTATAGAAGGAAAAAGGGGCTCGTTGATCGGGGAGCTGTTTTTT
CASSIEGKRGSLIGELFF
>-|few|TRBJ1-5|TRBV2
TGTGCCAGCAGTGGACAGGCTCGGCAGCCCCAGCATTTT
CASSGQARQPQHF
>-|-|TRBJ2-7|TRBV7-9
TGTGCCAGCAGCCGAGGACGGGACGAGCAGTACTTC
CASSRGRDEQYF
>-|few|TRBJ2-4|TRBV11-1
TGTGCCAGCAGCGCAGGGGTACAGGACATCGACATTCAGTACTTC
CASSAGVQDIDIQYF
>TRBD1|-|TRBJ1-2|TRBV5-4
TGTGCCAGCAGCTTACCGGGACAGACCGATGGCTACACCTTC
CASSLPGQTDGYTF
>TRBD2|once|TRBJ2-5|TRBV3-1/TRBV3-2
TGTGCCAGCGGAACTAGCGGGAGGGAGTCCCAGTACTTC
CASGTSGRESQYF
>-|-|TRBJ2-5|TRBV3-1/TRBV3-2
TGTGCCAGCAGCCAAGTACGAAAATACGGGTCCCCCCAAGAGACCCAGTACTTC
CASSQVRKYGSPQETQYF
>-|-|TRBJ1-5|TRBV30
TGTGCCTGGAGCCAAGGGGCGCAGCAGCCCCAGCATTTT
CAWSQGAQQPQHF
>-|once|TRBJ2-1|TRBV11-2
TGTGCCAGCAGCCGACGGGGGTACAGCTCCTACAATGAGCAGTTCTTC
CASSRRGYSSYNEQFF
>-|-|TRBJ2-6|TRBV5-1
TGCGCCAGCAGCGATTGGGCCGTTCGGACATCTGGGGCCAACGTCCTGACTTTC
CASSDWAVRTSGANVLTF
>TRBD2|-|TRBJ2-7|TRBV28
TGTGCCAGCAGTTTACAAAGCGGGGCAAGCTCCTACGAGCAGTACTTC
CASSLQSGASSYEQYF
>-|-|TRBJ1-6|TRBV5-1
TGCGCCAGCAGCTTGGCTCAGGGTGGGAATTCACCCCTCCACTTT
CASSLAQGGNSPLHF
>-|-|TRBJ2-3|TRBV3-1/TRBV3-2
TGTGCCAGCAGCCAAGATACCTCGCGTCGGAGCACAGATACGCAGTATTTT
CASSQDTSRRSTDTQYF
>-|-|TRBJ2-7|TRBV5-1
TGCGCCAGCAGCTTGTCCTCGGAAGTCTACGAGCAGTACTTC
CASSLSSEVYEQYF
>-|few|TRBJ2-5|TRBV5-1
TGCGCCAGCAGCTCGCAACAAGAGACCCAGTACTTC
CASSSQQETQYF
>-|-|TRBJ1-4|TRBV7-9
TGTGCCAGCAGCTTAGGGAATTGGGAAAAACTGTTTTTT
CASSLGNWEKLFF
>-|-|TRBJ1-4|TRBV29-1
TGCAGCGTTGCAAAGGGCGAGAATGAAAAACTGTTTTTT
CSVAKGENEKLFF
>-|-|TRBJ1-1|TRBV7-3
TGTGCCAGCAGCTTAATCAGGGCATCCAACACTGAAGCTTTCTTT
CASSLIRASNTEAFF
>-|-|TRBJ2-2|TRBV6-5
TGTGCCAGCTCAGGGGACACCGGGGAGCTGTTTTTT
CASSGDTGELFF
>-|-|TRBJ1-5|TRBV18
TGTGCCAGCTCAGCGGGGCTCAATCAGCCCCAGCATTTT
CASSAGLNQPQHF
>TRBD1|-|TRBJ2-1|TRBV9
TGTGCCAGCAGGGGACAGGGGGAGAATGAGCAGTTCTTC
CASRGQGENEQFF
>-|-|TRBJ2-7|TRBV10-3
TGTGCCATCAGTAAGGGGGGCGCATCAGAGCAGTACTTC
CAISKGGASEQYF
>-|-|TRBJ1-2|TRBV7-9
TGTGCCAGCAGCTCTTCCTCGGGCTTCCCCTATGGCTACACCTTC
CASSSSSGFPYGYTF
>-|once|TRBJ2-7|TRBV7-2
TGTGCCAGCAGCTCATACGGGACTCACTACGAGCAGTACTTC
CASSSYGTHYEQYF
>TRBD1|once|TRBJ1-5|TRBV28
TGTGCCATTCAGGGGGCAAGTCAGCCCCAGCATTTT
CAIQGASQPQHF